This T cell receptor (beta chain) originates from a study of shared clonotypes between healthy human individuals. Study-level information: The study used three CD4 naive, three CD4 memory, two CD8 naive and one CD8 memory plate per donor. Study-wide results and caveats: Generation probabilities of non-shared clonotypes were lower (relative to those shared by all four donors).

Clones were sequenced by immunoSEQ multiplex PCR, and TCRdb holds only the in-frame ones, with some missing. The sample includes roughly 2 million clones, about 94% of them seen just once. Worth noting for this clone: Its cognate antigen is unknown.

Each sample came from a Caucasian adult donor living in Nashville, Tennessee. V lost 4 bases, J lost 4 bases, and 9 bases stayed unmatched. The CDR3 extends over 16 amino acids. Looked up from germline, CDR1 is SGDLS and CDR2 is YYNGEE. The J gene is TRBJ2-3, the V gene TRBV9, with 10 bases matching TRBD2. The source material was naive CD4+ T cells sorted from blood. Noted subset: CD45RA+ positively selected. The origin of this receptor is a young man in good health. CDR3 protein: CASSFLAGEGADTQYF. DNA for the CDR3: TGTGCCAGCAGCTTCCTAGCGGGGGAGGGTGCAGATACGCAGTATTTT.